What follows are 8 T cell receptor beta chains derived from one specimen sequenced in a study of response to subunit inactivated influenza vaccine (dated by TCRdb to between 2017 and 2018). The meaning of the sample's time point label: around 47 days after influenza vaccine administration. The library was obtained by RT-PCR. The data were produced on an Illumina HiSeq 2500. The public reads were run again by TCRdb, first through fastp at Q25 and then through MiXCR, and only productive beta chains were kept. One record per CDR3 amino acid sequence lists the most common genes and DNA. In this sample the table shows about 480,000 distinct CDR3 sequences, 11% of which occur a single time. The ten biggest clones cover over 9.5% of the sample. The specimen was PBMCs from blood, collected 45 days after vaccination. The origin of the receptors is a man in his fifties who received an inactivated influenza vaccine. Donor details come from another sample of the same person, matched by shared clones.

The chain carries TRBV7-2 and TRBJ1-1, with D uncertain. V lost 5 bases and J 5 bases, leaving 15 bases between the germline ends. Per the germline V gene, CDR1 is SGHTA and CDR2 is FQGNSA. This CDR3 is 14 amino acids long. Here the CDR3 DNA reads TGTGCCAGCAGCCCCCATCAGGTGCTTACTGAAGCTTTCTTT. Residues: CASSPHQVLTEAFF. Supplemented by reference TRBV7-2 and TRBJ1-1, the full variable domain reads GAGVSQSPSNKVTEKGKDVELRCDPISGHTALYWYRQSLGQGLEFLIYFQGNSAPDKSGLPSDRFSAERTGGSVSTLTIQRTQQEDSAVYLCASSPHQVLTEAFFGQGTRLTVV.

This clonotype was seen a handful of times. The rearrangement uses TRBV11-2 and TRBJ2-2, with TRBD2 matching over 9 bases. The junction had 7 bases not matched to a gene; V was cut back by 2 bases and J by 0 bases. Per the germline V gene, CDR1 is SGHAT and CDR2 is FQNNGV. The CDR3 totals 18 residues. The CDR3: CASSLRGGRAPNTGELFF. DNA for the CDR3: TGTGCCAGCAGCTTAAGGGGCGGGAGGGCCCCGAACACCGGGGAGCTGTTTTTT.

This clonotype showed up just a few times. The rearrangement joins TRBV28 to TRBJ1-1; possibly TRBD1 for D (6 bases). The CDR3 consists of 14 residues. Trimming removed 2 bases from V and 5 bases from J, with 12 bases in between. CDR1 and CDR2 from the germline V gene are MDHEN and SYDVKM. CDR3 loop: CASSLMGAVTEAFF. The CDR3, as DNA: TGTGCCAGCAGTTTAATGGGGGCAGTGACTGAAGCTTTCTTT. Drawing the rest from reference TRBV28 and TRBJ1-1, the complete variable domain is DVKVTQSSRYLVKRTGEKVFLECVQDMDHENMFWYRQDPGLGLRLIYFSYDVKMKEKGDIPEGYSVSREKKERFSLILESASTNQTSMYLCASSLMGAVTEAFFGQGTRLTVV.

This clonotype was counted at least ten times. J is TRBJ2-1 and V is TRBV12-3 or TRBV12-4; D perhaps matches TRBD1 (6 bases). There are 14 residues in the CDR3. The V and J ends lost 5 bases and 9 bases respectively, with 17 bases between them. DNA of the CDR3: TGTGCCAGCAGTAAGAGTACAGGGCCTGGTGAGCAGTTCTTC. Amino acid sequence: CASSKSTGPGEQFF.

The chain carries TRBV2 and TRBJ2-7; D possibly corresponds to TRBD1 (5 bases). In germline, CDR1 is SNHLY, CDR2 FYNNEI. This CDR3 is built from 13 residues. Between the trimmed V and J ends, which lost 3 bases and 6 bases, there was a span of 12 bases. The CDR3 DNA reads TGTGCCAGCAGTGATTGGGGCCTGGCCGAGCAGTACTTC. It yields the protein CASSDWGLAEQYF.

In its sample, this clonotype was seen a few times. This chain connects TRBV2 to TRBJ1-6; no definite D call. The CDR3 spans 14 residues. Trimming removed 7 bases from V and 6 bases from J, with 13 bases in between. The germline CDR1 and CDR2 sequences are SNHLY and FYNNEI. The CDR3 nucleotides read TGTGCCAGCAACGCGGACGGCTTTAATTCACCCCTCCACTTT. This translates into CASNADGFNSPLHF.

This clonotype appeared many times. The chain uses TRBV20-1 and TRBJ2-5; 7 nucleotides match TRBD2. Germline loops: CDR1 DFQATT, CDR2 SNEGSKA (reference sequence). The CDR3 length is 16 residues. V gave up 4 bases and J gave up 2 bases; unmatched junction bases: 13. CDR3 DNA: TGCAGTGCTACCGCCTATAGCCAGCGGGGACAAGAGACCCAGTACTTC. This translates into CSATAYSQRGQETQYF.

The rearrangement links TRBV3-1 to TRBJ2-7, with TRBD1 identical over 8 bases. V dropped 3 bases and J dropped 0; count of bases not matched to a gene: 4. This CDR3 spans 15 amino acids. The germline gives CDR1 LGHDT, CDR2 YNNKEL (reference sequence). The CDR3 coding sequence is TGTGCCAGCAGCCACAGGGACAGGAGCTCCTACGAGCAGTACTTC. Its translation: CASSHRDRSSYEQYF.